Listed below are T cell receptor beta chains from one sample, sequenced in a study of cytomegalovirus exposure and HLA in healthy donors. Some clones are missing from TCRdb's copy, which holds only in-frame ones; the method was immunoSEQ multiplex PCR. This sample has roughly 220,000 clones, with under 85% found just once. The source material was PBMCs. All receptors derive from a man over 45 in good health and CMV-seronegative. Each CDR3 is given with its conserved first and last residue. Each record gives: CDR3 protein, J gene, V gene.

CDR3: CASSTGGIQYF; J: TRBJ2-4; V: TRBV7-9
CDR3: CASTQTGGKFEAFF; J: TRBJ1-1; V: TRBV7-9
CDR3: CASSRADSSYNEQFF; J: TRBJ2-1; V: TRBV11-2
CDR3: CAWSSSGRRKTNTGELFF; J: TRBJ2-2; V: TRBV30
CDR3: CALTGEETQYF; J: TRBJ2-5; V: TRBV30
CDR3: CASSPGLASGSRADTQYF; J: TRBJ2-3; V: TRBV5-1
CDR3: CASSLQTGSTEAFF; J: TRBJ1-1; V: TRBV5-1
CDR3: CASSWKASGDEQYF; J: TRBJ2-7; V: TRBV27
CDR3: CASSSYSIQGAEAFF; J: TRBJ1-1; V: TRBV6-5
CDR3: CASSSGYRGYTF; J: TRBJ1-2; V: TRBV27
CDR3: CASSLSGSNQPQHF; J: TRBJ1-5; V: TRBV28
CDR3: CASSQYGSYSYEQYF; J: TRBJ2-7; V: TRBV14
CDR3: CASSHPGQGSGNQPQHF; J: TRBJ1-5; V: TRBV4-1
CDR3: CASSQSATTSGSYNEQFF; J: TRBJ2-1; V: TRBV16
CDR3: CASSFLPSYNEQFF; J: TRBJ2-1; V: TRBV6-6
CDR3: CASSSIGGRFEQYF; J: TRBJ2-7; V: TRBV11-2
CDR3: CASSGSTGINEQFF; J: TRBJ2-1; V: TRBV2
CDR3: CASSLGPLAGSGNTIYF; J: TRBJ1-3; V: TRBV7-2
CDR3: CASSYSGTGGFYNSPLHF; J: TRBJ1-6; V: TRBV2
CDR3: CASSSGTGLPNSGNTIYF; J: TRBJ1-3; V: TRBV28
CDR3: CASSVRQGVEDTEAFF; J: TRBJ1-1; V: TRBV2
CDR3: CASSQSFILASPLHF; J: TRBJ1-6; V: TRBV4-2
CDR3: CASSMDRNQPQHF; J: TRBJ1-5; V: TRBV7-2
CDR3: CASSLGQTYEQYF; J: TRBJ2-7; V: TRBV11-1
CDR3: CASSPGTHTGELFF; J: TRBJ2-2; V: TRBV5-1
CDR3: CASSLTGLEETQYF; J: TRBJ2-5; V: TRBV5-4
CDR3: CASTTMFEKLFF; J: TRBJ1-4; V: TRBV28
CDR3: CASSVGTGARQETQYF; J: TRBJ2-5; V: TRBV9
CDR3: CASRDGRTSGKGLAKNIQYF; J: TRBJ2-4; V: TRBV2
CDR3: CASETGIEGYTF; J: TRBJ1-2; V: TRBV7-9
CDR3: CASSSGLAGKTQYF; J: TRBJ2-5; V: TRBV5-4
CDR3: CAWSAGSRARGSNQPQHF; J: TRBJ1-5; V: TRBV30
CDR3: CASSFDQGAGNTIYF; J: TRBJ1-3; V: TRBV7-9
CDR3: CAWSATGTGGNQPQHF; J: TRBJ1-5; V: TRBV30
CDR3: CASSQETSNTGELFF; J: TRBJ2-2; V: TRBV4-2
CDR3: CAWTKRSLYNEQFF; J: TRBJ2-1; V: TRBV30
CDR3: CASSSGTGTYEQYF; J: TRBJ2-7; V: TRBV6-6
CDR3: CASSLEQGRNEQFF; J: TRBJ2-1; V: TRBV5-4
CDR3: CASSFTRQTGELFF; J: TRBJ2-2; V: TRBV6-6
CDR3: CASSLTGAGANVLTF; J: TRBJ2-6; V: TRBV28
CDR3: CSVDRGSDTGELFF; J: TRBJ2-2; V: TRBV29-1
CDR3: CAISDSGTGTYNEQFF; J: TRBJ2-1; V: TRBV10-3
CDR3: CASSAGNSNEQFF; J: TRBJ2-1; V: TRBV4-2
CDR3: CASSPRGRGSYNEQFF; J: TRBJ2-1; V: TRBV7-9
CDR3: CASSLGQGTDTQYF; J: TRBJ2-3; V: TRBV7-9
CDR3: CASSLGQVNTEAFF; J: TRBJ1-1; V: TRBV5-1
CDR3: CASSLMATSGKTDTQYF; J: TRBJ2-3; V: TRBV7-9
CDR3: CASSIYGTGGDYGYTF; J: TRBJ1-2; V: TRBV19
CDR3: CASSQASFRTGSGYTF; J: TRBJ1-2; V: TRBV4-1
CDR3: CASSPGLAGGQFF; J: TRBJ2-1; V: TRBV18
CDR3: CASSLSRGLAGNNEQFF; J: TRBJ2-1; V: TRBV27